This is a list of T cell receptor beta chains from one sample in a study of regulatory T cells in long-lasting Graves disease. From the multiplex PCR reads, TCRdb called clonotypes with MiXCR, one entry per CDR3 protein. The profile shows 350,000 to 400,000 distinct CDR3 sequences, around 16% of them singletons. The same sample was also studied in work on T cells in Graves' hyperthyroidism and ophthalmopathy.

The source was peripheral blood mononuclear cells (PBMCs), collected at new diagnosis, from a patient treated with antithyroid drugs. The receptors here all came from a woman aged 18-29 years with Graves disease. The CDR3 runs from the conserved cysteine through the conserved F or W. A D gene is named only where the DNA matches it firmly. Clone size is given for some rows only: seen once, a few or many times, or a class if the clone is expanded.

CASRTNTGELFF | TGTGCCAGCCGGACGAACACCGGGGAGCTGTTTTTT | TRBJ2-2 | many | TRBV2 | NA
CASSQVGEGLNTEAFF | TGTGCCAGCAGCCAAGTCGGGGAGGGATTGAACACTGAAGCTTTCTTT | TRBJ1-1 | NA | TRBV14 | NA
CASNQLAAQETQYF | TGTGCCAGCAACCAACTAGCGGCACAAGAGACCCAGTACTTC | TRBJ2-5 | few | TRBV6-1 | TRBD2
CAWSSLAGVSCNEQFF | TGTGCCTGGAGTTCTCTTGCGGGGGTATCCTGCAATGAGCAGTTCTTC | TRBJ2-1 | NA | TRBV30 | TRBD2
CASSELAGAPFTDTQYF | TGTGCCAGCAGTGAACTAGCGGGGGCTCCTTTCACAGATACGCAGTATTTT | TRBJ2-3 | many | TRBV6-1 | TRBD2
CASSLIHTSEQYF | TGTGCCAGCAGTTTAATCCATACCTCCGAGCAGTACTTC | TRBJ2-7 | NA | TRBV12-3/TRBV12-4 | NA
CASSLARTGATDTQYF | TGTGCCAGCAGCTTAGCGAGGACAGGGGCCACAGATACGCAGTATTTT | TRBJ2-3 | once | TRBV7-9 | TRBD1
CASSARGTGNTIYF | TGTGCCAGCAGTGCTCGGGGGACGGGAAACACCATATATTTT | TRBJ1-3 | NA | TRBV25-1 | NA
CASSYRQGDSPLHF | TGTGCCAGCAGTTATCGGCAGGGGGATTCACCCCTCCACTTT | TRBJ1-6 | few | TRBV6-9 | TRBD1
CASSRQSEETQYF | TGTGCCAGCAGCCGACAGTCTGAAGAGACCCAGTACTTC | TRBJ2-5 | few | TRBV6-1 | NA
CASSPGLSAYSGNTIYF | TGTGCCAGCAGTCCAGGGTTGTCAGCTTACTCTGGAAACACCATATATTTT | TRBJ1-3 | NA | TRBV7-8 | NA
CASSTLSVVADTQYF | TGCGCCAGCAGCACCTTATCGGTAGTGGCAGATACGCAGTATTTT | TRBJ2-3 | few | TRBV5-1 | NA
CASSQTGAEQYF | TGCGCCAGCAGCCAAACAGGGGCCGAGCAGTACTTC | TRBJ2-7 | many | TRBV4-1 | TRBD1
CASSLYLGGSYEQYF | TGTGCCAGCAGCTTATATCTAGGGGGCTCCTACGAGCAGTACTTC | TRBJ2-7 | many | TRBV11-2 | NA